This T cell receptor beta chain was obtained from a study of blood T cell repertoires in COVID-19. In the study overall: Sources were T cells, B-cell-depleted T cells, or PBMCs; the material itself was cDNA or gDNA.

Per the original methods: Estimated nucleated cell counts came from reference gene primer amplification. TCRdb keeps only in-frame clones here, not all; method: immunoSEQ multiplex PCR. That table is the source of V, J and clone size, and D and trimming were worked out from the DNA. The data show some 210,000 clones, about 91% seen once. CDR1 SGHRS and CDR2 YFSETQ come from the germline V gene. CDR3 length: 15 residues. Trimming stripped 1 base from V and 7 bases from J, with 15 bases between. The sequencing input was peripheral blood. The rearrangement links TRBV5-1 to TRBJ2-1; tentatively, D is TRBD2 (5 bases). This receptor was obtained from a young man with acute or convalescent COVID-19. DNA for the CDR3: TGCGCCAGCAGCTTGCCGAGGGTAGGGTGGAATGAGCAGTTCTTC. It is translated as CASSLPRVGWNEQFF.